This T cell receptor (beta chain) was profiled in a study of post-analysis software for immune sequencing data. Each TCR beta cDNA library carried unique molecular identifiers. TCRdb re-called the PCR reads through MiXCR, storing one row per CDR3 protein. The table lists roughly 650,000 distinct CDR3 sequences, over 45% of them singletons. This clonotype showed up just a few times. The TCR sequence derives from a girl aged 2 to 9 with multiple sclerosis. The sequenced material came from blood.

Here the CDR3 DNA reads TGTGCCAGCAGTTACTCGATCAAGAACCAAGATACGCAGTATTTT. It specifies CASSYSIKNQDTQYF. The chain has TRBV6-6 and TRBJ2-3; D is ambiguous. V was trimmed by 0 bases and J by 5 bases, leaving 12 bases between them. This CDR3 is 15 amino acids long. Per the germline V gene, CDR1 is MNHNY and CDR2 is SVGAGI (reference sequence).